This T cell receptor (beta chain) was documented in a study of cytomegalovirus exposure and HLA in healthy donors (TCRdb year 2017). For context, the study as a whole: According to an earlier analysis of several hundred of the donors, 150 million to 200 million T cells yielded some 110 million unique TCR beta sequences and approximately 280 Gb of sequence data. The study was designed to test whether signatures of past pathogen exposure could be identified by cataloging public T cell receptors. A later genetic analysis took genome-wide SNP genotypes for 398 of the 666 donors and used that subset as a discovery cohort. In an earlier analysis of 500 to 650 of the donors, high-throughput TCR beta sequencing was used to judge whether each TCR beta V gene segment behaved as functional or pseudogenic. A separate validation cohort of some 130 different subjects was used in addition to the 666-subject first cohort. High-throughput TCR immunosequencing, statistical association of individual TCRs with disease status, and machine learning were combined to predict cytomegalovirus infection status. Rather than drawing on any new phenotypic data, the later analysis identified candidate immune exposures from TCR beta sequences and the way those sequences occurred across donors. Donor age, sex, ethnicity and CMV serostatus were collected together with the repertoire data. Across around 400 genotyped donors of the cohort, an average of approximately 200,000 unique TCR beta nucleotide sequences per donor were sequenced, and around 19% of those sequences were non-productive. The study used immunosequencing to profile the T cell repertoires of about 670 subjects and linked those repertoires to cytomegalovirus serostatus. A few DR-DQ haplotypes were treated as single units for association and clustering because of strong linkage in the cohort. In a later analysis, previously published TCR beta repertoires from about 670 donors were re-analyzed and high-resolution HLA genotyping was added so that TCR occurrence patterns could be studied. Roughly 300 gigabases of sequencing data and tens of millions of unique TCR sequences were included in an early release covering roughly 700 HLA-typed donors. All discovery cohort repertoires had been generated using a single sequencing platform. Of the roughly 390 genotyped donors, approximately 80% were placed in the genetic ancestry cluster associated with self-reported Caucasian donors. HLA typing covered class I and class II loci at four-digit resolution. The number of donors typed differed by locus, with roughly 629-640 for A, B, C, DRB1 and DQB1, around 560 for DQA1, nearly 610 for DPA1, and some 450 for DPB1. Overall study outcomes, separate from this receptor: Linkage disequilibrium might explain the correlated functional status among segregating V segments, but an unknown experimental factor could not be ruled out. An earlier analysis of 450 to 750 of the donors showed that most TCR beta V segments appeared in productive rearrangements either about 87% or about 30% of the time, which broadly matched IMGT annotations. Strong co-occurrence of HLA alleles, especially DR and DQ, made assigning TCR associations to individual alleles difficult. Compared with the roughly 670-donor mean, donors in an Asian-associated ancestry cluster had fewer N-insertions in productive TCRs, according to a later genetic analysis. Because HLA typing was missing for some donors at each locus, association tests included only the typed subset. Across donors, most TCR sequences were observed very rarely, whereas some public TCRs were present in many individuals. A further reported finding was that TCR beta sequences accurately predicted the HLA-A and HLA-B alleles for most subjects in the first cohort. A cluster of highly shared sequence variants was judged likely to represent a technical artifact of the sequencing pipeline. In a later analysis, the rate of TCR association differed among HLA loci, with DRB1 alleles having the most associated TCRs and HLA-C alleles having the fewest. In vitro tests confirmed that a few of the cytomegalovirus-associated TCR beta chains recognize cytomegalovirus antigens. A later analysis associated about 17,000 TCR beta sequences with specific HLA alleles at a false discovery rate of 0.05. The only immune exposure information available for the cohort was CMV serostatus. In a later analysis, most CMV-associated TCR beta chains were found to appear HLA-restricted, with HLA associations seemingly driven largely by CMV exposure. Because the 87-base-pair reads could not distinguish some IMGT-functional V segments, including TRBV6-2 and TRBV6-3, those segments were excluded. In a later analysis, HLA-associated TCR beta chains showed more clonal expansion and lower generation probabilities than non-associated chains that were equally common. Cytomegalovirus status was reported to be diagnosed by the classifier with high specificity and sensitivity in both the original and validation cohorts. This cohort had only TCR beta chains sequenced, and the lack of alpha or paired-chain data limited which features could be detected. In a later analysis, several top co-occurrence clusters were reported to appear linked to parvovirus B19, influenza, CMV and Epstein-Barr virus. A total of around 150 TCR beta chains were listed by the study as associated with cytomegalovirus. Because counts were too low, some 17 rarely observed V segments, including chromosome 9 orphons, were left out of the earlier analysis of approximately 580 of the donors. The authors suggested that the approach could potentially be extended to other disease states and immunological phenotypes. Sequencing depth was assumed to be roughly uniform across donors in the presence/absence analyses, though that assumption may not hold. A later genetic analysis associated a missense DCLRE1C variant with V-gene and J-gene trimming of TCR beta chains, and an independent cohort replicated the association.

In total, more than 500 healthy bone marrow donors made up the cohort. Cohort members were all nominally healthy when sampled, although unrecorded immune exposures were likely present. The donor was CMV seropositive and belonged to the group of some 290 seropositive cohort members. Every donor gave a peripheral blood sample, and the peripheral blood mononuclear cells from that sample were used for TCR beta sequencing. Genomic DNA extraction from the blood cell samples was performed with the Qiagen DNeasy Blood Extraction Kit. Trimming removed 4 bases from V and 3 bases from J, leaving 10 bases between the germline ends. The CDR3, from cysteine to phenylalanine, totals 13 residues. CDR3 DNA is the only sequence kept; it has 39 bases, read in frame from the first base. The germline V gene specifies SQVTM as CDR1 and ANQGSEA as CDR2. This clone occurred once. The specificity of this receptor is unknown. It has no much larger one-base neighbor in the sample; base qualities were not kept.

Libraries were made using the immunoSEQ multiplex PCR assay. For the multiplex PCR, a mixture combining 60 forward primers for TCR Vbeta segments and 13 reverse primers for TCR Jbeta segments was used. A multiplex PCR assay on genomic DNA amplified the CDR3 region of rearranged TCR beta genes. On the Illumina HiSeq System, the amplified TCR beta libraries were sequenced as 87-base-pair reads. As for the authors' bioinformatics: In a later analysis, approximately 74 million unique TCR beta chains were counted across the roughly 610 repertoires, and some 10 million of these chains were shared by at least two donors. To remove PCR and sequencing errors, raw reads were error-corrected and collapsed into unique sequences using a nearest-neighbor algorithm that merged closely related sequences. To assign V, D and J gene segments, CDR3 sequences were aligned to IMGT reference sequences. For a sequence to be retained, at least a six-nucleotide match to both a V gene segment and a J gene segment was required. Rearrangements were called productive when the CDR3 lacked stop codons and stayed in frame with V and J; all others were non-productive. Following IMGT convention, CDR3 was defined as the stretch from the second conserved V-encoded cysteine up to the conserved J-encoded phenylalanine. In an earlier analysis of 587 of the donors, sequences lacking an unambiguous match to a single V gene segment were excluded. In an earlier analysis of around 600 of the donors, V segments were called functional above 56.7% productive rearrangements and were called segregating when the between-donor standard deviation exceeded 5%. A statistical classification framework was developed to diagnose cytomegalovirus status using the catalog of TCR beta chain sequences. In a later analysis, TCR nucleotide sequences were compared against IMGT/GENE-DB human TR gene sequences so that V and J genes could be assigned. In a later analysis, CDR3 sequences and most-parsimonious VDJ recombination scenarios were assigned using the TCRdist pipeline. In a later analysis, each TCR beta chain was defined by its CDR3 amino acid sequence together with its V-gene family, and reads without a unique V-gene family were excluded. To address suspected cross-contamination and a sequencing artifact, a later analysis removed some 620 highly shared, low-generation-probability nucleotide sequences. For each public chain, a later analysis derived a clonal expansion index from normalized ranks of inferred template counts within each repertoire. A later analysis computed generation probabilities with a VDJ recombination model fitted to out-of-frame rearrangements, and checked the results against IGoR. Hypergeometric tests were used in a later analysis to score TCR-TCR, TCR-HLA and TCR-CMV co-occurrence, with a repertoire-size bias correction applied to the TCR pairs. In a later analysis, false discovery rates were estimated by permuting HLA or CMV assignments 20 times. In a later analysis, co-occurring TCRs were grouped using DBSCAN, and TCRdist sequence similarity was added for clustering within HLA-allele-positive subsets. Co-occurrence clustering excluded repertoires with fewer than 30,000 or more than 120,000 public chains, plus five with anomalous nucleotide sharing. This is the immuneACCESS table as TCRdb keeps it, with only in-frame sequences that have V and J called. A part of the clones is gone; compared with another copy, unresolved V genes explain less than half, and the rest is unexplained. D and trimming come from the DNA, and the V and J calls and clone size come from that table. For this sample there are around 100,000 clones; approximately 70% appear just once. Roughly 10% of the sample is in the top ten clones.

The sample was PBMCs. The receptor was isolated from a man aged 25-40 years in good health and CMV-seropositive. Recombination connected TRBV29-1 to TRBJ1-3; the D gene is not confidently resolved. This receptor carries the CDR3 CSVVWFGGNTIYF. The DNA reads as follows: TGCAGCGTTGTTTGGTTCGGTGGAAACACCATATATTTT.